A selection of T cell receptor beta chains follows, all from one sample in a study of shared clonotypes between healthy human individuals. Measured with immunoSEQ multiplex PCR; TCRdb has only the in-frame clones, and not every one. The sample shows about 590,000 clones, about 95% of them seen only once. The sequenced material came from naive CD8+ T cells sorted from blood. The receptors were sampled from a woman in her twenties or thirties in good health. CDR3s include the opening cysteine and the closing phenylalanine or tryptophan. The D gene is left open where the match is weak. Expanded clones get a size class; other rows say once, few or many, or leave the size out.

d_call	v_call	j_call	clone_size	cdr3_nt	cdr3_aa
-	TRBV27	TRBJ2-7	-	TGTGCCAGCAGTACCGGAGGGGGGCTGGACGAGCAGTACTTC	CASSTGGGLDEQYF
TRBD2	TRBV30	TRBJ2-7	few	TGTGCCTGGAGTACTAGCGCCTACGAGCAGTACTTC	CAWSTSAYEQYF
-	TRBV28	TRBJ1-1	once	TGTGCCAGCAGTTTCTACCGGGGAAGGAACACTGAAGCTTTCTTT	CASSFYRGRNTEAFF
-	TRBV7-6	TRBJ2-7	-	TGTGCCAGCAGCTTTAGCAGCGGAGGATACGAGCAGTACTTC	CASSFSSGGYEQYF
-	TRBV7-9	TRBJ1-1	-	TGTGCCAGCACTCCAGGCTTCACTGAAGCTTTCTTT	CASTPGFTEAFF
TRBD2	TRBV9	TRBJ2-1	-	TGTGCCAGCAGCTCGGGGACTAGCGGGAGGGATGAGCAGTTCTTC	CASSSGTSGRDEQFF
-	TRBV7-8	TRBJ2-1	-	TGTGCCAGCAGCTTAGTTTCTAGTGGTTATGAGCAGTTCTTC	CASSLVSSGYEQFF
-	TRBV2	TRBJ2-1	-	TGTGCCAGCAGTGAAGGGTTAGCGGTAAGCTCCTACAATGAGCAGTTCTTC	CASSEGLAVSSYNEQFF
TRBD2	TRBV29-1	TRBJ2-1	-	TGCAGCGTTGGACTAGCGGGAGCAATTTCCTACAATGAGCAGTTCTTC	CSVGLAGAISYNEQFF
-	TRBV19	TRBJ2-2	-	TGTGCCAGTAGTTTAAGGACGACGAGGGCCGGGGAGCTGTTTTTT	CASSLRTTRAGELFF
-	TRBV21-1	TRBJ2-7	-	TGTGCCAGCAGCAAAGTAAGGCCGGGTCTAGCGAACGAGCAGTACTTC	CASSKVRPGLANEQYF
-	TRBV5-4	TRBJ1-1	-	TGTGCCAGCAGCTCCGGCCTCATGAACACTGAAGCTTTCTTT	CASSSGLMNTEAFF
TRBD2	TRBV4-2	TRBJ2-3	once	TGTGCCAGCAGCCAAGGGACTAGCGGGATAGCAGATACGCAGTATTTT	CASSQGTSGIADTQYF
TRBD2	TRBV11-2	TRBJ2-7	-	TGTGCCAGCAGCTTAGATCTACCAGGGAGGGGTTCCTACGAGCAGTACTTC	CASSLDLPGRGSYEQYF
-	TRBV7-6	TRBJ2-1	-	TGTGCCAGCAGCTTAGAAGGAAGCTCCTACAATGAGCAGTTCTTC	CASSLEGSSYNEQFF
TRBD1	TRBV7-9	TRBJ2-7	-	TGTGCCAGCAGCTCGGACAGGGCTCCCTACGAGCAGTACTTC	CASSSDRAPYEQYF
-	TRBV5-8	TRBJ2-1	few	TGTGCCAGCAGCTTGGAGGCAGGGATGGAGTACAATGAGCAGTTCTTC	CASSLEAGMEYNEQFF
-	TRBV7-6	TRBJ1-1	-	TGTGCCAGCAGCTTTAACAGGGTGTTAGGACGGAACACTGAAGCTTTCTTT	CASSFNRVLGRNTEAFF
-	TRBV1	TRBJ2-5	-	TGCACCAGCACGGGGGGGCCGTCGAAAGAGACCCAGTACTTC	CTSTGGPSKETQYF
-	TRBV27	TRBJ2-1	once	TGTGCCAGCAGTCCAGGGTCTAACCACAATGAGCAGTTCTTC	CASSPGSNHNEQFF
-	TRBV27	TRBJ2-3	-	TGTGCCAGCAGTTTCAATCGCGAGCGGGCCTACAATAAAGATACGCAGTATTTT	CASSFNRERAYNKDTQYF
-	TRBV28	TRBJ1-4	-	TGTGCCAGCAGTGTGACAGGCCTTAATGAAAAACTGTTTTTT	CASSVTGLNEKLFF
-	TRBV29-1	TRBJ2-7	-	TGCAGCGTTGAGGGTGGGGCATGGGGATCCTACGAGCAGTACTTC	CSVEGGAWGSYEQYF
TRBD2	TRBV6-5	TRBJ2-5	once	TGTGCCAGCAGCACCCAGGGACTAGCTAAAGAGACCCAGTACTTC	CASSTQGLAKETQYF
TRBD1	TRBV28	TRBJ1-1	once	TGTGCCAGCAGTTTACCGAGGGGGCAGAACACTGAAGCTTTCTTT	CASSLPRGQNTEAFF
TRBD2	TRBV7-9	TRBJ2-2	-	TGTGCCAGCAGCTCGGGACTAGCGGGCGGTTCTAACACCGGGGAGCTGTTTTTT	CASSSGLAGGSNTGELFF
-	TRBV4-1	TRBJ2-2	-	TGCGCCAGCAGCCAAGATGGGGGCCTTGGCGGGGAGCTGTTTTTT	CASSQDGGLGGELFF
-	TRBV25-1	TRBJ2-1	-	TGTGCCAGCAGTGAATTGACAGTCTCCTACAATGAGCAGTTCTTC	CASSELTVSYNEQFF
-	TRBV29-1	TRBJ1-5	-	TGCAGCGTTGTAGAGGACGGGGAGGTAGGTCAGCCCCAGCATTTT	CSVVEDGEVGQPQHF
-	TRBV27	TRBJ2-7	-	TGTGCCGGCAGTAACAGCGGCGCCTACGAGCAGTACTTC	CAGSNSGAYEQYF
-	TRBV5-1	TRBJ2-7	-	TGCGCCAGCAGCTTGGCCGACTGGACCCACGAGCAGTACTTC	CASSLADWTHEQYF
TRBD2	TRBV10-1	TRBJ2-1	-	TGCGCCAGCAGTGATCCCCGGACTAGCGGGAGCTCCTACAATGAGCAGTTCTTC	CASSDPRTSGSSYNEQFF
TRBD1	TRBV4-2	TRBJ1-3	-	TGTGCCAGCAGCCTCAGGACAGGCTACGGGCGCAGCTCTGGAAACACCATATATTTT	CASSLRTGYGRSSGNTIYF
-	TRBV7-9	TRBJ2-1	-	TGTGCCAGCAGCTTAGACTACGATGAGCAGTTCTTC	CASSLDYDEQFF
-	TRBV28	TRBJ2-1	-	TGTGCCAGCAGTTTATTGGGCGGGTACAATGAGCAGTTCTTC	CASSLLGGYNEQFF
TRBD2	TRBV6-1	TRBJ2-7	-	TGTGCCAGCAGTGAAGGTACTAGCGCGTCCTACGAGCAGTACTTC	CASSEGTSASYEQYF
-	TRBV21-1	TRBJ2-7	-	TGTGCCAGCAGTCTGTTCCGGGTCGTAGTTGACGAGCAGTACTTC	CASSLFRVVVDEQYF
TRBD2	TRBV2	TRBJ2-1	-	TGTGCCAGCAAATCGGGAGGGTTGGTTGAGCAGTTCTTC	CASKSGGLVEQFF
-	TRBV27	TRBJ1-6	-	TGTGCCAGCAGTTGGAGGGCGGATTCACCCCTCCACTTT	CASSWRADSPLHF
TRBD1	TRBV7-9	TRBJ2-1	-	TGTGCCAGCAGCCACCAACCGGGACAGGGGGGCCAAAATGAGCAGTTCTTC	CASSHQPGQGGQNEQFF
-	TRBV6-5	TRBJ2-2	-	TGTGCCAGCAGGGCCGGGGAGCTGTTTTTT	CASRAGELFF
-	TRBV6-5	TRBJ2-5	-	TGTGCCAGCAGGAGCTCAGGGGTTAAAGAGACCCAGTACTTC	CASRSSGVKETQYF
-	TRBV7-9	TRBJ2-1	-	TGTGCCAGCAGCTTAATAGGGGGAAGCTCCTACAATGAGCAGTTCTTC	CASSLIGGSSYNEQFF
-	TRBV6-1	TRBJ2-7	-	TGTGCCAGCAGTGAAGCAGGAGTGGGGGAGCAGTACTTC	CASSEAGVGEQYF
-	TRBV28	TRBJ2-7	-	TGTGCCAGCAGTTTACCCCGTGAGTGGGAGAAATCCTACGAGCAGTACTTC	CASSLPREWEKSYEQYF
TRBD2	TRBV11-2	TRBJ2-1	-	TGTGCCAGCAGCTTAGGGGGGACTAGCGTATACAATGAGCAGTTCTTC	CASSLGGTSVYNEQFF
-	TRBV11-2	TRBJ2-3	few	TGTGCCAGCAGCTTGGGAGATACGCAGTATTTT	CASSLGDTQYF
-	TRBV5-5	TRBJ1-2	-	TGTGCCAGCAGTTTAGCGCTACCACAGGATAACTATGGCTACACCTTC	CASSLALPQDNYGYTF
-	TRBV5-4	TRBJ2-7	once	TGTGCCAGCAGCTCAAACCACGAGCAGTACTTC	CASSSNHEQYF
TRBD2	TRBV28	TRBJ2-3	-	TGTGCCAGCAGTTCCCGGTTCTTATCTAGCGGGAGGAACACAGATACGCAGTATTTT	CASSSRFLSSGRNTDTQYF
-	TRBV5-1	TRBJ2-1	-	TGCGCCAGCAGCGGCGCGAGCTCCTACAATGAGCAGTTCTTC	CASSGASSYNEQFF
-	TRBV13	TRBJ2-1	-	TGTGCCAGCAGCCAGAGAGCGGGCGGGTCGTTGACCTACAATGAGCAGTTCTTC	CASSQRAGGSLTYNEQFF
TRBD2	TRBV11-2	TRBJ2-2	-	TGTGCCAGCAGCTTAGATCAGTGGGGACTAGCGGGCGGTTCCACCGGGGAGCTGTTTTTT	CASSLDQWGLAGGSTGELFF
TRBD1	TRBV27	TRBJ1-2	-	TGTGCCAGCAGAGACGCGGGACAGAGCTATGGCTACACCTTC	CASRDAGQSYGYTF
-	TRBV2	TRBJ1-4	-	TGTGCCAGCAGGGGCAGAACTAATGAAAAACTGTTTTTT	CASRGRTNEKLFF
TRBD2	TRBV29-1	TRBJ2-3	-	TGCAGCGTTGCCATTAGCGGGGCCTCGCTTGGCACAGATACGCAGTATTTT	CSVAISGASLGTDTQYF